This T cell receptor (beta chain) derives from a study of T and B cells in COVID-19 patients. TRB rearrangements were amplified by multiplex PCR with BIOMED2 TRB-A/B primers. Each CDR3 protein is one row after TCRdb ran MiXCR on the multiplex PCR reads. The sample records 20,000 to 25,000 distinct CDR3 sequences, approximately 28% being singletons. This CDR3 contains 14 residues. Blood genomic DNA input for TRB amplification was roughly 220-500 ng. On this clonotype itself: The junction does not match germline at one end; this may be a read error.

The sequencing input was blood. The V and J genes are TRBV12-3 or TRBV12-4 and TRBJ2-1; 11 nucleotides agree with TRBD2. The TCR sequence derives from a human donor who had recovered from COVID-19. The CDR3 DNA reads TGTGCCAGCAGCTTAGCGGGGGGGCACAATGAGCAGTTCTTC. This codes for CASSLAGGHNEQFF.